The next 8 T cell receptor beta chains were all read from a single sample in a study of T-cell memory formation after mild COVID-19. MiXCR, run by TCRdb on the 5' RACE reads, gives a single entry per CDR3 protein. The sample shows around 470,000 distinct CDR3 sequences, 20% of them seen only once. Sequencing was performed on PBMCs or a T cell subset sorted from them (not recorded which). The receptors were gathered from an adult woman who had mild COVID-19 (a few samples of this study predate the infection). Cell type and time point are not known.

This clonotype was observed many times. The chain combines TRBV7-6 with TRBJ2-3, with D unclear. CDR3 length: 14 residues. V lost 6 bases to trimming and J lost 0 bases, with 10 bases between them. Per the germline V gene, CDR1 is SGHVS and CDR2 is FNYEAQ. CDR3: CASSLRRSTDTQYF. CDR3 nucleotides: TGTGCCAGCAGTTTAAGGCGTAGCACAGATACGCAGTATTTT.

The chain couples TRBV5-1 to TRBJ2-1, with D tentatively TRBD1 or TRBD2 (7 bases each). Between the trimmed V and J ends, which lost 1 base and 9 bases, there was a span of 17 bases. Germline V CDR1 and CDR2: SGHRS, YFSETQ. The CDR3 spans 15 residues. The CDR3 nucleotides are TGCGCCAGCAGCTTGTCACTCAGCGGGGACAGTGAGCAGTTCTTC. Protein: CASSLSLSGDSEQFF.

This clonotype was observed a few times. V gene TRBV7-2 combines with J gene TRBJ2-1, with 7 nucleotides matching TRBD2. The CDR3 spans 17 residues. Germline CDR1 SGHTA, CDR2 FQGNSA. Losses at the gene ends were 5 bases for V and 6 bases for J; bases not matched to a gene: 16. The CDR3 loop is CASSPPKGRGFPNEQFF. CDR3 bases: TGTGCCAGCAGCCCCCCTAAAGGGCGGGGGTTCCCCAATGAGCAGTTCTTC. The variable domain in full, with the rest retrieved from reference TRBV7-2 and TRBJ2-1, is GAGVSQSPSNKVTEKGKDVELRCDPISGHTALYWYRQSLGQGLEFLIYFQGNSAPDKSGLPSDRFSAERTGGSVSTLTIQRTQQEDSAVYLCASSPPKGRGFPNEQFFGPGTRLTVL.

In DNA form, the CDR3 reads TGCGCCAGCAGGGTAGTAGGGGGTCCTAATGAAAAACTGTTTTTT. Protein product: CASRVVGGPNEKLFF. V is TRBV5-1 and J is TRBJ1-4, with D perhaps matching TRBD1 (6 bases). The CDR3 has 15 residues. V shed 5 bases and J shed 3 bases, with 14 bases lying between them. Germline V gives CDR1 SGHRS, CDR2 YFSETQ.

The V gene is TRBV7-7, the J gene TRBJ2-2; D not resolved. The CDR3 loop spans 15 amino acids. Deletions cut 0 bases from V and 5 bases from J, with 10 bases between. CDR1 SSHAT and CDR2 FNYEAQ come from the germline V gene (reference sequence). CDR3 in amino acids: CASSLASKGTGELFF. Written as DNA, the CDR3 is TGTGCCAGCAGCTTAGCGTCGAAGGGAACCGGGGAGCTGTTTTTT.

This clonotype was counted at least ten times. J is TRBJ2-1 and V is TRBV29-1; the D gene is possibly TRBD2 (5 bases). Between the trimmed V and J ends, which lost 2 bases and 2 bases, there was a span of 7 bases. Germline-derived CDR1 and CDR2 are SQVTM and ANQGSEA. The CDR3 extends over 13 amino acids. The chain's CDR3 is CSVEFSAYNEQFF. The CDR3, as DNA: TGCAGCGTTGAATTTAGCGCCTACAATGAGCAGTTCTTC.

This rearrangement joins TRBV7-3 to TRBJ2-2, with 7 bases aligning to TRBD2. V shed 6 bases and J 6 bases; nucleotides not matched to a gene: 10. Germline CDR1 and CDR2: SGHTA and FQGTGA. This CDR3 is 15 amino acids long. CDR3 in DNA: TGTGCCAGCAGTATAACGTCGGGGGGATCCGGGGAGCTGTTTTTT. As protein: CASSITSGGSGELFF.

This clonotype is a singleton in its sample. V is TRBV10-3 and J is TRBJ1-5; D not certain. Between the trimmed V and J ends, which lost 2 bases and 1 base, there was a span of 6 bases. Germline values: CDR1 ENHRY, CDR2 SYGVKD. The CDR3 is 14 amino acids. This CDR3 reads CAISEATSNQPQHF. The CDR3 bases are TGTGCCATCAGTGAGGCTACAAGCAATCAGCCCCAGCATTTT.